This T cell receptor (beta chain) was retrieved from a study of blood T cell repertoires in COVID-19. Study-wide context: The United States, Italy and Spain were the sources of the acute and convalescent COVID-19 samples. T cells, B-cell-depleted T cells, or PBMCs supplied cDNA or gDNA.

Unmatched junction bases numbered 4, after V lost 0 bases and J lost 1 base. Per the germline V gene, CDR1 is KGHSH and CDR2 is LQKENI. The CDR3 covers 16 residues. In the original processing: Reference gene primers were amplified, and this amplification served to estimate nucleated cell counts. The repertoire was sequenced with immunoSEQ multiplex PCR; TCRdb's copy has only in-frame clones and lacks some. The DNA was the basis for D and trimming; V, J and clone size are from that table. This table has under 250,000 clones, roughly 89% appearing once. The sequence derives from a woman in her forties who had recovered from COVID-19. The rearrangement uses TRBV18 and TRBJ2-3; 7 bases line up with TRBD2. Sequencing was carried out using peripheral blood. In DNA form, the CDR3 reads TGTGCCAGCTCACCACCCCGGCTAGCGGGCACAGATACGCAGTATTTT. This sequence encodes CASSPPRLAGTDTQYF.